A single sample gave rise to the 26 T cell receptor beta chains below, sequenced in a study of cytomegalovirus exposure and HLA in healthy donors. Primers for the PCR totalled 60 Vbeta and 13 Jbeta. The method was immunoSEQ multiplex PCR; TCRdb's version includes in-frame clones alone and lacks a portion of them. The table lists about 190,000 clones, about four fifths of them singletons. Sequenced: PBMCs. These receptors all stem from a male donor in good health and CMV-seronegative.

The V gene is TRBV28, the J gene TRBJ2-7, with D possibly matching TRBD2 (5 bases). V was cut by 5 bases and J by 0 bases, with 11 bases left in between. The germline V gene has CDR1 MDHEN and CDR2 SYDVKM. The CDR3 length is 14 residues. The CDR3 DNA reads as TGTGCCAGCAGTACCGCGCGGGTCTCCTACGAGCAGTACTTC. The encoded protein is CASSTARVSYEQYF.

The chain has TRBV2 and TRBJ2-1; D may be TRBD1 (6 bases). This CDR3 has 14 residues. Germline V lookup: CDR1 SNHLY, CDR2 FYNNEI. Trimming removed 4 bases at V and 8 bases at J, with 15 bases between. CDR3 in amino acids: CASSVTTGLHEQFF. The DNA of the CDR3 is TGTGCCAGCAGTGTTACTACAGGGTTGCATGAGCAGTTCTTC. The whole variable domain, filled in from reference TRBV2 and TRBJ2-1, reads EPEVTQTPSHQVTQMGQEVILRCVPISNHLYFYWYRQILGQKVEFLVSFYNNEISEKSEIFDDQFSVERPDGSNFTLKIRSTKLEDSAMYFCASSVTTGLHEQFFGPGTRLTVL.

The J gene is TRBJ2-3, the V gene TRBV5-1, with unresolved D. The V gene's germline CDR1 is SGHRS and CDR2 YFSETQ. V was clipped by 0 bases and J by 0 bases, with 8 bases between them. This CDR3 spans 15 amino acids. The DNA for the CDR3 is TGCGCCAGCAGCTTGGACAGAACTAGCACAGATACGCAGTATTTT. Its protein is CASSLDRTSTDTQYF.

This sequence joins TRBV28 and TRBJ2-7; 8 bases map to TRBD2. The V and J ends lost 5 bases and 4 bases, in that order; junction bases with no gene match: 13. From germline, CDR1 is MDHEN and CDR2 SYDVKM. This CDR3 is built from 16 residues. The CDR3 loop is CASSPHARRGAYEQYF. The CDR3 DNA follows: TGTGCCAGCAGTCCCCACGCGAGGCGGGGGGCTTACGAGCAGTACTTC.

The chain combines TRBV29-1 with TRBJ1-1; D possibly corresponds to TRBD1 (6 bases). V was clipped by 1 base and J by 4 bases, with 10 bases between them. Per germline, CDR1 SQVTM and CDR2 ANQGSEA. The CDR3 contains 13 residues. CDR3 sequence: CSVEGRGPTEAFF. The CDR3 bases are TGCAGCGTTGAAGGCAGGGGTCCCACTGAAGCTTTCTTT.

This chain uses TRBV18 with TRBJ2-5; D is perhaps TRBD1 (5 bases). Trimming pared 1 base from V and 5 bases from J, leaving 14 bases between. The germline CDR1 and CDR2 sequences are KGHSH and LQKENI. CDR3 length: 15 residues. CDR3: CASSPLGSKGETQYF. CDR3 bases: TGTGCCAGCTCACCACTTGGGTCAAAGGGGGAGACCCAGTACTTC.

V gene TRBV5-4 combines with J gene TRBJ2-7; no firm D call. Germline values: CDR1 SGHNT, CDR2 YYREEE (reference sequence). V gave up 5 bases and J gave up 2 bases, with 17 bases separating them. This CDR3 has 15 residues. The CDR3 region has the DNA TGTGCCAGCAGACCACAGTCCCTGCCGGCCTACGAGCAGTACTTC. It translates to CASRPQSLPAYEQYF.

The CDR3 nucleotides are TGTGCCAGCAGCTTCCCGACTAGCGGGAGCACCGGGGAGCTGTTTTTT. Its protein is CASSFPTSGSTGELFF. The chain combines TRBV5-4 with TRBJ2-2, with 12 positions matching TRBD2. This CDR3 is built from 16 residues. Germline V gene data show CDR1 as SGHNT and CDR2 as YYREEE (reference sequence). Unmatched junction bases numbered 3, after V lost 2 bases and J lost 4 bases.

The chain links TRBV14 to TRBJ1-2; 7 bases fit TRBD1. V was clipped by 4 bases and J by 3 bases; unmatched bases: 5. This CDR3 has 14 amino acids. Germline V gene data show CDR1 as SGHDN and CDR2 as FVKESK. CDR3 sequence: CASSPEGGHYGYTF. CDR3 DNA: TGTGCCAGCAGCCCCGAAGGGGGCCACTATGGCTACACCTTC.

This clone has a handful of counts. This chain connects TRBV9 to TRBJ2-1; D call uncertain. The V end lost 0 bases, the J end lost 0 bases, and 4 bases lay between the germline ends. The CDR3 has 14 residues. Germline lookup yields CDR1 SGDLS and CDR2 YYNGEE. Here the CDR3 reads CASSVGSSYNEQFF. In nucleotides, the CDR3 is TGTGCCAGCAGCGTAGGGAGCTCCTACAATGAGCAGTTCTTC.

This chain connects TRBV5-4 to TRBJ2-1; D gene ambiguous. The germline V gene has CDR1 SGHNT and CDR2 YYREEE (reference sequence). The V and J ends lost 4 bases and 9 bases respectively, with 17 bases between them. This CDR3 is 14 amino acids long. The CDR3 is CASSQHVRGAEQFF. The CDR3 DNA sequence: TGTGCCAGCAGCCAACACGTACGTGGAGCTGAGCAGTTCTTC.

Here the CDR3 DNA reads TGTGCCAGCAGTGAAAGGGGCGGGGTTAGCACAGATACGCAGTATTTT. The encoded protein is CASSERGGVSTDTQYF. The chain links TRBV6-1 to TRBJ2-3, with D perhaps matching TRBD2 (6 bases). Germline CDR1 MNHNS, CDR2 SASEGT. This CDR3 contains 16 residues. V was pared by 2 bases and J by 0 bases, with 12 bases between.

This clone has more than one count but fewer than ten. CDR3 nucleotides: TGCGCCAGCAGCTTGGGGACAGGGGAACAGCCCCAGCATTTT. As protein: CASSLGTGEQPQHF. This chain connects TRBV5-1 to TRBJ1-5, with 9 bases fitting TRBD1. Per germline, CDR1 SGHRS and CDR2 YFSETQ. Trimming at V came to 0 bases and at J to 7 bases, leaving 2 bases not matched to a gene. The CDR3 is 14 residues long.

As concerns this clone: Other DNA sequences from this sample encode an identical CDR3 as well. CDR3 sequence (DNA): TGTGCCTGGAGTGTGGGAGGCTACGAGCAGTACTTC. Protein: CAWSVGGYEQYF. V gene TRBV30 combines with J gene TRBJ2-7, with D possibly being TRBD2 (6 bases). V dropped 0 bases and J dropped 3 bases, with 6 bases sitting between them. CDR1 and CDR2 from the germline V gene are GTSNPN and SVGIG (reference sequence). The CDR3 runs to 12 residues.

This clone was detected only once. The chain carries TRBV10-3 and TRBJ1-4, with D unclear. CDR3 length: 14 residues. With 5 bases removed from V and 0 bases from J, the gap between germline ends came to 7 bases. Germline-derived CDR1 and CDR2 are ENHRY and SYGVKD. The CDR3, as DNA: TGTGCCATCAGTTCAGCGTCAACTAATGAAAAACTGTTTTTT. It translates to CAISSASTNEKLFF.

In DNA form, the CDR3 reads TGTGCCAGTAGTAGAACCGGGACAGGGAGTGAGCCCCAGCATTTT. Protein: CASSRTGTGSEPQHF. The chain employs TRBV19 and TRBJ1-5; 9 nucleotides match TRBD1. The CDR3 spans 15 residues. After removal of 4 bases from V and 8 bases from J, the junction contained 9 bases not matched to a gene. Germline V gene data show CDR1 as LNHDA and CDR2 as SQIVND (reference sequence).

This clone was seen a few times. The chain couples TRBV5-6 to TRBJ1-1, with a tentative D call TRBD1 (5 bases). The CDR3 extends over 15 amino acids. CDR1 and CDR2 (germline): SGHDT, YYEEEE. The germline V and J ends were trimmed by 3 bases and 2 bases, with 14 bases remaining between them. The CDR3 here is CASSWGTGDNTEAFF. The DNA for the CDR3 is TGTGCCAGCAGCTGGGGAACAGGAGACAACACTGAAGCTTTCTTT.

The rearrangement links TRBV25-1 to TRBJ1-1; TRBD1 matches 8 bases. This CDR3 is 14 amino acids long. Unmatched junction bases numbered 5, after V lost 4 bases and J lost 4 bases. In germline, CDR1 is MGHDK, CDR2 SYGVNS. The CDR3 bases are TGTGCCAGCAGTGGGGACAGGAGGGGCACTGAAGCTTTCTTT. As protein: CASSGDRRGTEAFF.

This clone was counted only a few times. The chain employs TRBV5-4 and TRBJ2-2, with 7 bases that match TRBD1. Trimming took 0 bases from V and 2 from J; bases not matched to a gene: 4. The CDR3 runs to 16 residues. CDR1 and CDR2 (germline): SGHNT, YYREEE (reference sequence). The CDR3 reads CASSLEGTVNTGELFF. The CDR3 DNA follows: TGTGCCAGCAGCTTGGAGGGGACAGTAAACACCGGGGAGCTGTTTTTT.

The V gene is TRBV7-2, the J gene TRBJ2-2, with TRBD1 matching over 7 bases. Germline-derived CDR1 and CDR2 are SGHTA and FQGNSA. This CDR3 is built from 13 residues. Trimming cost V 4 bases and J 4 bases; bases outside gene matches: 0. The CDR3 reads CASSYRGTGELFF. The DNA of the CDR3 is TGTGCCAGCAGCTACAGGGGCACCGGGGAGCTGTTTTTT.

The rearrangement links TRBV4-2 to TRBJ2-7; maybe TRBD2 (6 bases). CDR1 and CDR2 from the germline V gene are LGHNA and YNFKEQ. Trimming took off 0 bases at V and 0 bases at J, with 12 bases between the two ends. The CDR3 is 16 amino acids. In DNA, the CDR3 is TGTGCCAGCAGCCAAGAGCTTAGCGGAGGCTCCTACGAGCAGTACTTC. Translated, it gives CASSQELSGGSYEQYF.

This clone appeared many times. The gene calls are TRBV7-8 and TRBJ1-1, with 7 positions matching TRBD1. CDR3 length: 15 amino acids. Germline assignment: CDR1 SGHVS and CDR2 FQNEAQ. With V trimmed by 5 bases and J by 9 bases, 15 bases remained unmatched. CDR3 sequence reads: CASSVFRDRDPQAFF. In nucleotides, the CDR3 is TGTGCCAGCAGCGTTTTTCGAGACAGGGATCCGCAAGCTTTCTTT. The variable domain in full, completed from reference TRBV7-8 and TRBJ1-1, reads GAGVSQSPRYKVAKRGQDVALRCDPISGHVSLFWYQQALGQGPEFLTYFQNEAQLDKSGLPSDRFFAERPEGSVSTLKIQRTQQEDSAVYLCASSVFRDRDPQAFFGQGTRLTVV.

The rearrangement links TRBV7-8 to TRBJ1-5, with 7 bases aligning to TRBD1. Germline CDR1 SGHVS, CDR2 FQNEAQ. The V and J ends lost 2 bases and 1 base, in that order; junction bases with no gene match: 8. This CDR3 region has 17 residues. CDR3 sequence reads: CASSLNPTGLSNQPQHF. The CDR3 region has the DNA TGTGCCAGCAGCTTAAATCCGACAGGGTTAAGCAATCAGCCCCAGCATTTT.

This clone was observed once. The chain carries TRBV9 and TRBJ1-2, with a tentative D call TRBD1 (6 bases). Trimming took off 0 bases at V and 6 bases at J, with 21 bases between the two ends. Germline CDR1 and CDR2: SGDLS and YYNGEE. The CDR3 is made up of 17 amino acids. Written as DNA, the CDR3 is TGTGCCAGCAGCGTAGGGGCTGCAGGGGCCTCTGGGGATGGCTACACCTTC. Protein product: CASSVGAAGASGDGYTF.

This chain links TRBV6-1 with TRBJ1-2, with a weak D call TRBD1 (6 bases). The CDR3 runs to 13 residues. Germline-derived CDR1 and CDR2 are MNHNS and SASEGT. With 11 bases removed from V and 6 bases from J, the gap between germline ends came to 19 bases. Written as DNA, the CDR3 is TGTGCCGCCCCGGACAGCGCACTAAATGGCTACACCTTC. It codes for CAAPDSALNGYTF.

The chain has TRBV4-3 and TRBJ1-1; D remains unclear. Germline CDR1 reads LGHNA; CDR2 reads YSLEER. V was shortened by 0 bases and J by 7 bases, with 18 bases between the two germline ends. This CDR3 is 16 amino acids long. CDR3 DNA: TGCGCCAGCAGCCAAGACGGACGGCCCGGGAAGGATGAAGCTTTCTTT. It translates to CASSQDGRPGKDEAFF.